These 10 T cell receptor beta chains share one sample of origin, sequenced in a study of blood T cell repertoires in COVID-19. Sequenced by immunoSEQ multiplex PCR; TCRdb stores in-frame clones only, minus some. The sample shows approximately 270,000 clones, 85% to 95% of them seen only once. Sequenced sample: PBMCs or T cells enriched from blood (not recorded which). The receptors derive from a man aged 40-55 years who had been exposed to COVID-19.

V usage is TRBV6-1 and J usage is TRBJ2-7; 9 bases agree with TRBD2. CDR3 length equals 16 residues. V trimming: 4 bases; J trimming: 2 bases; junction bases outside the gene matches: 9. Germline V gene sequence: CDR1 MNHNS, CDR2 SASEGT. The CDR3 region has the DNA TGTGCCAGCAGTGCCCGACTAGCGGTGGGAACCTACGAGCAGTACTTC. Protein: CASSARLAVGTYEQYF.

The chain uses TRBV7-9 and TRBJ2-2; perhaps TRBD2 as D (5 bases). The CDR3 covers 15 residues. The ends were cut back, 1 base at V and 6 bases at J, with 12 bases in the middle. Germline loops: CDR1 SEHNR, CDR2 FQNEAQ (reference sequence). DNA for the CDR3: TGTGCCAGCAGCTTAGAGGTACTAGTATCCGGGGAGCTGTTTTTT. Residues: CASSLEVLVSGELFF.

V is TRBV7-9 and J is TRBJ1-2; D gene unclear. Trimming took off 3 bases at V and 0 bases at J, with 20 bases between the two ends. Germline CDR1 is SEHNR and CDR2 is FQNEAQ (reference sequence). The CDR3 spans 18 residues. The CDR3 DNA sequence: TGTGCCAGCAGCTTCTTTGTGCCAGGAATCAAAGCTAACTATGGCTACACCTTC. Translating gives CASSFFVPGIKANYGYTF.

This clone was picked up one time. V usage is TRBV10-3 and J usage is TRBJ1-3; D ambiguous. The CDR3 sequence is 14 residues long. In germline, CDR1 is ENHRY, CDR2 SYGVKD. Deletions cut 2 bases from V and 0 bases from J, with 5 bases between. As DNA, the CDR3 is TGTGCCATCAGTGAGGGGAGCTCTGGAAACACCATATATTTT. It encodes CAISEGSSGNTIYF.

The V and J genes are TRBV5-5 and TRBJ2-2, with 14 bases aligning to TRBD2. Germline CDR1 is SGHKS and CDR2 is YYEKEE (reference sequence). V lost 4 bases and J lost 6; bases outside the gene matches: 8. The CDR3 totals 17 residues. This CDR3 reads CASSPSGLAGVAGELFF. The CDR3 DNA follows: TGTGCCAGCAGCCCTTCGGGACTAGCGGGAGTAGCCGGGGAGCTGTTTTTT.

The rearrangement links TRBV12-5 to TRBJ1-5, with 8 bases lining up with TRBD1. CDR3 length equals 17 residues. The V gene's germline CDR1 is LGHNT and CDR2 FRNRAP. V lost 8 bases and J lost 6; bases outside the gene matches: 18. CDR3 nucleotides: TGTGCTAGTTCTTCCGGGACAGGACATCCGAATTCTCAGCCCCAGCATTTT. Amino acids: CASSSGTGHPNSQPQHF. Looking up the rest from reference TRBV12-5 and TRBJ1-5 gives the full variable domain: DARVTQTPRHKVTEMGQEVTMRCQPILGHNTVFWYRQTMMQGLELLAYFRNRAPLDDSGMPKDRFSAEMPDATLATLKIQPSEPRDSAVYFCASSSGTGHPNSQPQHFGDGTRLSIL.

CDR3 nucleotides: TGTGCCAGTGAACAAACAAGGACAGGGGCCTACACCTTC. Amino acids: CASEQTRTGAYTF. This chain links TRBV28 with TRBJ1-2, with 9 nucleotides matching TRBD1. Germline V lookup: CDR1 MDHEN, CDR2 SYDVKM. Losses at the gene ends were 9 bases for V and 10 bases for J; bases not matched to a gene: 12. There are 13 residues in the CDR3.

The rearrangement joins TRBV4-1 to TRBJ2-3; no definite D call. Trimming removed 2 bases from V and 0 bases from J, with 9 bases in between. The CDR3 has 15 amino acids. Germline-derived CDR1 and CDR2 are MGHRA and YSYEKL. The CDR3 spells CASSQQHASTDTQYF. CDR3 DNA sequence: TGCGCCAGCAGCCAACAACACGCTAGCACAGATACGCAGTATTTT.

The chain links TRBV6-6 to TRBJ2-7, with D perhaps TRBD2 (6 bases). Trimming pared 6 bases from V and 3 bases from J, leaving 9 bases between. In germline, CDR1 is MNHNY, CDR2 SVGAGI (reference sequence). This CDR3 spans 12 amino acids. Written as DNA, the CDR3 is TGTGCCAGCAGCCCGGGGGACTACGAGCAGTACTTC. Encoded protein: CASSPGDYEQYF.

The genes are TRBV29-1 and TRBJ2-7; 7 bases are a match to TRBD2. Trimming removed 4 bases from V and 1 base from J; junction bases left unmatched: 4. From germline, CDR1 is SQVTM and CDR2 ANQGSEA. The CDR3 covers 13 residues. The CDR3 spells CSVGPSGSYEQYF. CDR3 bases: TGCAGCGTTGGGCCTAGCGGATCCTACGAGCAGTACTTC.